The clone carrying this TCR beta chain has only a few counts. Only in-frame clones appear in the TCRdb table, and some are missing; sequencing was by immunoSEQ multiplex PCR. The sample holds about 58,000 clones; roughly 70% are singletons and the top ten take 40% to 45%. The entry originates in a study of cytotoxic CD8 clonotypes in ibrutinib-treated CLL. At the level of the study: Enrolment comprised under twelve relapsed/refractory and roughly 15 treatment-naive patients; about 18 were IGHV unmutated. Response sampling took place at median 12 months of treatment, range 6 to 36.

Germline loops: CDR1 SEHNR, CDR2 FQNEAQ (reference sequence). The trim removed 5 bases at V and 3 bases at J, leaving 4 bases unmatched. This CDR3 comprises 14 residues. This sequence originates from a human donor with chronic lymphocytic leukemia. The sample was PBMCs, taken after 12 months of ibrutinib treatment. The chain uses TRBV7-9 and TRBJ1-5; 7 bases are shared with TRBD1. The CDR3 DNA reads as TGTGCCAGCAGCAAAGGGACAGCCAATCAGCCCCAGCATTTT. Protein sequence: CASSKGTANQPQHF.